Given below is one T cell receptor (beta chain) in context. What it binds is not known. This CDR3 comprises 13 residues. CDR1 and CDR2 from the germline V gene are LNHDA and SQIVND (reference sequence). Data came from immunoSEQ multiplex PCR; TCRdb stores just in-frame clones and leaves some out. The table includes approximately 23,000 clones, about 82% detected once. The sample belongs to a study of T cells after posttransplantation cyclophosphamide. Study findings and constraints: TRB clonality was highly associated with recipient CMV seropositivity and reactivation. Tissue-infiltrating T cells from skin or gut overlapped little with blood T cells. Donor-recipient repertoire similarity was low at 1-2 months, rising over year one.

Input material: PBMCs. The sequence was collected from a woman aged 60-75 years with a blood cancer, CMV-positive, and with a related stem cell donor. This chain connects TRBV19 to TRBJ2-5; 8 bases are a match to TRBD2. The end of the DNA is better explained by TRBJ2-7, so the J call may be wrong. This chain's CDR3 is CASSRSGSYEQYF. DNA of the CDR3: TGTGCCAGTAGTAGGAGCGGGAGCTACGAGCAGTACTTC.